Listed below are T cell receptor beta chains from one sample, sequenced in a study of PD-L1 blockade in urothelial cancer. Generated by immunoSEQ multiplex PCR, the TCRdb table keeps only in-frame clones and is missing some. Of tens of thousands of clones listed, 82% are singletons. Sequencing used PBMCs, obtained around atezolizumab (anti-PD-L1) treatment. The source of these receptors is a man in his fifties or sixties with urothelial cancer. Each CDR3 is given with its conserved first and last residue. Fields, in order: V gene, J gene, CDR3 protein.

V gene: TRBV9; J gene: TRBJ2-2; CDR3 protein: CASSVDKGANTGELFF
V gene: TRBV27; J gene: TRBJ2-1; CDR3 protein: CASSNGLAGGPNEQFF
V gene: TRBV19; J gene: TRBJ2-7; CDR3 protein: CASSIRRREDEQYF
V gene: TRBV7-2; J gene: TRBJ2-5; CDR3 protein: CASSLEGGLGETQYF
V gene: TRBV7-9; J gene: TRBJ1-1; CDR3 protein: CASSFSGLNTEAFF
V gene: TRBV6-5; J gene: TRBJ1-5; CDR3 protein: CASSRGGNQPQHF
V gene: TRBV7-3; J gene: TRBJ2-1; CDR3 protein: CASSLTSGGLNEQFF
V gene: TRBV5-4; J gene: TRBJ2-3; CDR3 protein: CASSRGEGPTDTQYF
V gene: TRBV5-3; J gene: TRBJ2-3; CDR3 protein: CAKRRTSGGPPIDTQYF
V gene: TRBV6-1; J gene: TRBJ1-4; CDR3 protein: CASSDTGGNEKLFF
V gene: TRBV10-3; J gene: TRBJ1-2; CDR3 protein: CAISAGRGGYTF
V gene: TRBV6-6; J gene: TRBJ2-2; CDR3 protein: CASSLQGAKTGELFF
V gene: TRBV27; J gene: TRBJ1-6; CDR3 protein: CASQSYMKNSPLHF
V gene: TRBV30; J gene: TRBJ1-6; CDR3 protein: CAWRGTGSSYNSPLHF
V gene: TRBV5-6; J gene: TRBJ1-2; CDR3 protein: CASSLSGGQWNYGYTF
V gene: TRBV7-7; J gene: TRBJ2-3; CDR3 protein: CASSPYGTATQYF
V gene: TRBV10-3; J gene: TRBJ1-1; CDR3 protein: CATHSQGAVEAFF
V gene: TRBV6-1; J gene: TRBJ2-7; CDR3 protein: CASSRTGTYEQYF
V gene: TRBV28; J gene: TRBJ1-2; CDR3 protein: CASTNSGTIYGYTF
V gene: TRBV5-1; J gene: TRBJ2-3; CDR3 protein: CASSPALSPGGYTDTQYF
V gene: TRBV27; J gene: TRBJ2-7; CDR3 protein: CASSSQAPYEQYF
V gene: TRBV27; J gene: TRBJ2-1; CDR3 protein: CASQSRTGNRRRFF
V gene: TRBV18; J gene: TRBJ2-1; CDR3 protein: CASSPGTGSNEQFF
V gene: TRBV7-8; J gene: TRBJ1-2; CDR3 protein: CASSLVPGGLGYTF
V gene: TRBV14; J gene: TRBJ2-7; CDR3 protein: CASSQGLAGAGYEQYF
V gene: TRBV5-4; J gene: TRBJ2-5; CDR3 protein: CASSSGQLQETQYF
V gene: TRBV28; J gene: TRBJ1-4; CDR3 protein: CASRLSRFWEKLFF
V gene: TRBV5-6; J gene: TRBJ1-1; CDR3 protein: CASRAEGAEAFF
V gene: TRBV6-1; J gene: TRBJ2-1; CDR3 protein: CASSADRGRFNEQFF
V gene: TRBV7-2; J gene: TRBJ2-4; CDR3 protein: CASRPGWGGAKNIQYF
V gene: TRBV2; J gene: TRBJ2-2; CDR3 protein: CASSERAPGGNTGELFF
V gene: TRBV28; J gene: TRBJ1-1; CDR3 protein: CASIGEGQENTEAFF
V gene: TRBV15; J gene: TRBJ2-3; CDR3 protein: CATSSDRDREVTDTQYF
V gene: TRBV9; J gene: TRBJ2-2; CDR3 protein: CASSDPSGGANTGELFF
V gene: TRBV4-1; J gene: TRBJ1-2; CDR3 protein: CASSQERQGYGYTF
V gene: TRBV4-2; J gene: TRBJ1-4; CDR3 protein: CASSTGGGPNEKLFF
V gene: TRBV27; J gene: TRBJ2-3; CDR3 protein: CASSPNTDTQYF
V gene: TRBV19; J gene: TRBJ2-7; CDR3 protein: CASSTPDRSYEQYF
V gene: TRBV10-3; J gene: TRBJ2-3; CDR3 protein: CAISERGSGGADTQYF
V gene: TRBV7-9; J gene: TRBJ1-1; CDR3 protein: CASSLVSGSTRFEAFF
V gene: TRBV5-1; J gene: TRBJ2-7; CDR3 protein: CASSVDRATYEQYF
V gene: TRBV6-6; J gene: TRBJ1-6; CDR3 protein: CASSFSSYNSPLHF
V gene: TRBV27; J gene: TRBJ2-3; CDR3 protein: CASSLNLGAITDTQYF
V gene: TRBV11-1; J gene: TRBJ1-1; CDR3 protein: CASSLEGAGNTEAFF
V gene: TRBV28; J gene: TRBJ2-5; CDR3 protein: CASSEGQGDGETQYF
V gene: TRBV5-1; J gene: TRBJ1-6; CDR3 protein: CASSLEENNSPLHF
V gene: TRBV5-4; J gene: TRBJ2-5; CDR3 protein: CASSLGDRQETQYF
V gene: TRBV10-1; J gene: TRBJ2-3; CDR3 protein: CASSLTGEGSDTQYF
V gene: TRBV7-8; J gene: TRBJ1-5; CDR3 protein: CASSTRGGNSNQPQHF
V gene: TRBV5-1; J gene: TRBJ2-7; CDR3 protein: CASSLGQGINYEQYF
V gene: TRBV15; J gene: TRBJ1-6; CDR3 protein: CATSRGTAYNSPLHF
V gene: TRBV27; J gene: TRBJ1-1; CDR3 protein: CASSPGLGNTEAFF
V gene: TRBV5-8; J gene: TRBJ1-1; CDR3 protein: CASSLLQGALF
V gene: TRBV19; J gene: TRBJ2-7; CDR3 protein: CARLRLPLYEQYF